This T cell receptor (beta chain) was captured in a study of T cells in Graves' hyperthyroidism and ophthalmopathy. What was amplified from RNA transcripts were TCR beta CDR3 regions. An initial round of RT-PCR targeting the TCR CDR3 relied on the HTBI primer set. TCRdb fed the multiplex PCR reads into MiXCR, producing one record per CDR3 protein. The sample holds about 400,000 distinct CDR3 sequences, about 15% seen once. This clonotype was counted many times. The sequence came from a woman aged 18 to 35 with Graves' hyperthyroidism. The sequenced material came from blood.

The CDR3 DNA reads as TGCGCCAGCAGCACCCAGGTTAAAGGGGCAACAGATACGCAGTATTTT. This gives the protein CASSTQVKGATDTQYF. The chain recombines TRBV5-1 with TRBJ2-3; weak D call: TRBD1 (5 bases). Trimming stripped 4 bases from V and 3 bases from J, with 18 bases between. CDR3 length equals 16 residues. The germline CDR1 and CDR2 sequences are SGHRS and YFSETQ.